This TCR beta chain comes out of a study of CD4 T cells in relation to SARS-CoV-2 and coronaviruses. Regarding the study as a whole: About 65% of donors had memory CD4+ clonotypes crossrecognizing SARS-CoV-2 and common cold coronavirus spike.

Trimming at V came to 4 bases and at J to 2 bases, leaving 6 bases not matched to a gene. Germline V gives CDR1 MRHNA, CDR2 SNTAGT. This CDR3 region has 16 residues. Clones were read by immunoSEQ multiplex PCR, and TCRdb kept only the in-frame ones, dropping some. The sample holds tens of thousands of clones; around 74% are singletons and the top ten take approximately 13%. To note about this clone: Its antigen is not known.

The unexposed donors gave CD4+ T cells in about 2011-2019, prior to COVID-19. CD4+ T cells were isolated from the cells after around eleven days of culture. Source material: CD4+ T cells from PBMCs, cultured in vitro. V gene TRBV6-4 combines with J gene TRBJ2-1; TRBD2 aligns across 9 bases. The TCR originated in a human donor in good health. The CDR3 region is CASSGLAGSAYNEQFF. The CDR3, as DNA: TGTGCCAGCAGTGGTCTAGCGGGAAGCGCCTACAATGAGCAGTTCTTC.